This T cell receptor beta chain came from a study of T cell responses to AZD1222 COVID-19 vaccine. Sequencing was performed with immunoSEQ multiplex PCR; in TCRdb, only in-frame clones are kept and a portion is missing. The sample has about 150,000 clones; under 95% are singletons. CDR3 length: 19 residues. Germline V CDR1 and CDR2: MGHRA, YSYEKL. V was pared by 1 base and J by 2 bases, with 18 bases between. Findings and caveats of the study: Among the donors, most were white British and more were female, and clonal diversity was possibly underestimated. No day 14 peak samples; only post-peak repertoires were characterized. Among vaccine-associated CD4 TCRs, coverage spanned spike, with dominance at 160-218 and 743-854. Just a handful of AZD1222 recipients were seropositive at baseline.

Points on this clone: What it binds is not known.

The receptor's source is an adult in good health. The sequences come from peripheral blood, collected on day 0 of MenACWY control vaccination. V and J are TRBV4-1 and TRBJ1-6; no clear D gene. DNA for the CDR3: TGCGCCAGCAGCCAAGTGCATGGCCTCCGGAGCACCTATAATTCACCCCTCCACTTT. Its translation is CASSQVHGLRSTYNSPLHF.